The present T cell receptor (beta chain) was sequenced within a study of blood T cell repertoires in COVID-19. Study summary: Both acute and convalescent COVID-19 samples were obtained from the United States, Italy and Spain.

The Seattle patients, enrolled during active infection, were followed longitudinally. Looked up from germline, CDR1 is MNHEY and CDR2 is SVGAGI. CDR3 length: 13 amino acids. Between the trimmed V and J ends, which lost 5 bases and 4 bases, there was a span of 12 bases. Clones were read by immunoSEQ multiplex PCR, and TCRdb kept only the in-frame ones, dropping some. The sample has approximately 200,000 clones; 85% to 90% are singletons. The rearrangement links TRBV6-5 to TRBJ2-7; D ambiguous. Sequencing input: peripheral blood. The TCR sequence derives from a man aged 25 to 40 with COVID-19, enrolled during active disease. The CDR3 DNA reads as TGTGCCAGCAGTCCTCGGGTCGCTTACGAGCAGTACTTC. Its protein is CASSPRVAYEQYF.